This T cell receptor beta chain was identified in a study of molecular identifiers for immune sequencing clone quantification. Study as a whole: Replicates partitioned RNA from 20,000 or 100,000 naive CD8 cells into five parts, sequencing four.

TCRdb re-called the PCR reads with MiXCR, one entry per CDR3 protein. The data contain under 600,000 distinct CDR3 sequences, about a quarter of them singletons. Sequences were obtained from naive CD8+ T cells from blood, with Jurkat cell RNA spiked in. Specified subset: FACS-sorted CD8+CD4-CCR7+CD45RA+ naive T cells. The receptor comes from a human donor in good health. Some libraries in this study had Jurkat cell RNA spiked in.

CDR3 coding DNA: TGTGCCAGCAGCCCCCGGGACAGGGAGTGGAATGAGCAGTTCTTC. As protein: CASSPRDREWNEQFF. The chain carries TRBV7-9 and TRBJ2-1; 9 nucleotides agree with TRBD1. V shed 5 bases, J shed 7 bases, and the junction held 9 bases outside the gene matches. The CDR3 runs 15 residues. Germline values: CDR1 SEHNR, CDR2 FQNEAQ (reference sequence).